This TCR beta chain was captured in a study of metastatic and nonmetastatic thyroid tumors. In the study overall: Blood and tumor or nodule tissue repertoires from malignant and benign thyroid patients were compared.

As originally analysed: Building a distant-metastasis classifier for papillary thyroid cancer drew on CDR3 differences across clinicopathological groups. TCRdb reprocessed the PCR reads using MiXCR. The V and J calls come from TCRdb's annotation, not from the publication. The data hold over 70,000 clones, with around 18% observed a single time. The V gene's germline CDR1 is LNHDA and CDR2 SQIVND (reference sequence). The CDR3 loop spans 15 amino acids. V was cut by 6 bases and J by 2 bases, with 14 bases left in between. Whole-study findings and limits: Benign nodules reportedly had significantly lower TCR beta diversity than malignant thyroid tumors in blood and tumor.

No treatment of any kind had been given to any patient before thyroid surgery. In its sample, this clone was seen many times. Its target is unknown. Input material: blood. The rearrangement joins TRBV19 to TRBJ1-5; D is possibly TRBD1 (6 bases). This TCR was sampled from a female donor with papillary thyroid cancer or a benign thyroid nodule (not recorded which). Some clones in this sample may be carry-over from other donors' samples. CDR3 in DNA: TGTGCCAGTAGCCCCGGGGGCAATGGCAATCAGCCCCAGCATTTT. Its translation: CASSPGGNGNQPQHF.